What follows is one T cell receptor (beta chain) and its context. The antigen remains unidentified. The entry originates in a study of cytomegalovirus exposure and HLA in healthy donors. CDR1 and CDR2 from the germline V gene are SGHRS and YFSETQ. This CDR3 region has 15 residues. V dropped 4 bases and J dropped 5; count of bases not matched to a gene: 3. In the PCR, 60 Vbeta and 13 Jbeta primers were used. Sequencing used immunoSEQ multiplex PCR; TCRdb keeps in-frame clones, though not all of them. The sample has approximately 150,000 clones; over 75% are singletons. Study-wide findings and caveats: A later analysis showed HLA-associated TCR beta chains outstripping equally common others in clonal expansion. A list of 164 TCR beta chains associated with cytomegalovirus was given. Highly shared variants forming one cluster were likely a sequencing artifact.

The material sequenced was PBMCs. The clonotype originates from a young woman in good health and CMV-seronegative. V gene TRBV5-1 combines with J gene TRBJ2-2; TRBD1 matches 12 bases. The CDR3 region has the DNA TGCGCCAGCAGCAGGGGACAGGGGGCGACCGGGGAGCTGTTTTTT. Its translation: CASSRGQGATGELFF.